One sample yielded the 15 T cell receptor beta chains listed below, sequenced in a study of beta chain features in type 1 diabetes. Investigators reverse transcribed all isolated RNA, so they sequenced expressed TCRB transcripts. Using immunoSEQ multiplex PCR, the repertoire was profiled, and TCRdb retains in-frame clones only, with some absent. This table holds 300,000 to 350,000 clones, about 18% found once. The sample was naive CD4+ T cells from blood. Receptors were obtained from a woman aged 18-30 years in good health.

This clone was seen a handful of times. This sequence joins TRBV12-5 and TRBJ2-1; D is ambiguous. CDR1 and CDR2 (germline): LGHNT, FRNRAP. CDR3 length: 15 residues. V lost 4 bases, J lost 0 bases, and 10 bases lay in between. The CDR3 is CASGSRLSSYNEQFF. The CDR3 bases are TGTGCTAGTGGTTCCCGACTGAGCTCCTACAATGAGCAGTTCTTC.

This clone has a single count. The chain combines TRBV18 with TRBJ2-1; tentatively, D is TRBD2 (6 bases). The CDR3 has 14 amino acids. Trimming took 5 bases from V and 6 from J, leaving 14 bases between them. CDR1 and CDR2 (germline): KGHSH, LQKENI. CDR3 loop: CASSTRDFANEQFF. The DNA for the CDR3 is TGTGCCAGCTCAACCCGGGACTTCGCCAATGAGCAGTTCTTC.

This clone has more than one count but fewer than ten. The junction does not match germline at one end; this may be a read error. This rearrangement joins TRBV2 to TRBJ2-3, with TRBD2 identical over 10 bases. Germline assignment: CDR1 SNHLY and CDR2 FYNNEI. This CDR3 is 15 amino acids long. The CDR3 loop is CASSQAGGPTDTQYF. The CDR3 bases are TGTGCCAGCAGTCAAGCGGGGGGGCCAACAGATACGCAGTATTTT.

This clone came up a few times. V and J are TRBV10-3 and TRBJ2-7; D ambiguous. The germline CDR1 and CDR2 sequences are ENHRY and SYGVKD. The CDR3 has 16 amino acids. Between the trimmed V and J ends, which lost 0 bases and 0 bases, there was a span of 12 bases. This CDR3 is CAISESESIFSYEQYF. CDR3 nucleotide sequence: TGTGCCATCAGTGAGTCCGAGAGTATCTTCTCCTACGAGCAGTACTTC.

In this sample, this clone turned up a few times. This sequence joins TRBV20-1 and TRBJ2-7; the match to TRBD1 covers 7 bases. Trimming took 5 bases from V and 2 from J; bases not matched to a gene: 0. Germline V gene sequence: CDR1 DFQATT, CDR2 SNEGSKA (reference sequence). The CDR3 extends over 11 amino acids. DNA of the CDR3: TGCAGTGCTGGACAGGCCTACGAGCAGTACTTC. This codes for CSAGQAYEQYF.

This clone has only a few counts. The gene calls are TRBV5-8 and TRBJ2-7; 7 bases are shared with TRBD1. The V gene's germline CDR1 is SGHTS and CDR2 YDEGEE. The CDR3 covers 14 residues. V lost 5 bases to trimming and J lost 2 bases; unmatched junction nucleotides: 7. CDR3 DNA: TGTGCCAGCAGTCGGCAGGGGGTAACCTACGAGCAGTACTTC. Translating it yields CASSRQGVTYEQYF.

V is TRBV7-2 and J is TRBJ1-1, with D maybe TRBD1 (5 bases). V lost 5 bases to trimming and J lost 4 bases, with 11 bases between them. This CDR3 is 13 amino acids long. CDR1 is SGHTA and CDR2 is FQGNSA in the germline V gene. CDR3 residues: CASSAQEFTEAFF. The CDR3 DNA follows: TGTGCCAGCAGCGCACAGGAGTTCACTGAAGCTTTCTTT.

The rearrangement uses TRBV30 and TRBJ1-6; the match to TRBD1 covers 7 bases. This CDR3 is 15 amino acids long. Germline lookup yields CDR1 GTSNPN and CDR2 SVGIG (reference sequence). V was clipped by 3 bases and J by 10 bases; unmatched bases: 12. CDR3 DNA sequence: TGTGCCTGGAGAAGAGCCGGGACAGTGAACTCACCCCTCCACTTT. Its translation is CAWRRAGTVNSPLHF.

This rearrangement joins TRBV2 to TRBJ2-3, with TRBD2 matching over 11 bases. The CDR3 covers 15 residues. CDR1 SNHLY and CDR2 FYNNEI come from the germline V gene. Trimming took 5 bases from V and 4 from J; bases not matched to a gene: 5. The CDR3 here is CASSLAGGPADTQYF. The CDR3 DNA is TGTGCCAGCAGTCTAGCGGGAGGTCCGGCAGATACGCAGTATTTT.

The chain is built from TRBV7-8 and TRBJ1-2; no clear D. Looked up from germline, CDR1 is SGHVS and CDR2 is FQNEAQ. This CDR3 comprises 15 residues. Between the trimmed V and J ends, which lost 0 bases and 4 bases, there was a span of 12 bases. For the CDR3, the DNA is TGTGCCAGCAGCTTAGCGAGGGAGTTAAGCTATGGCTACACCTTC. Encoded protein: CASSLARELSYGYTF.

V is TRBV7-9 and J is TRBJ2-7, with D possibly matching TRBD2 (5 bases). Deletions cut 0 bases from V and 5 bases from J, with 11 bases between. The germline V gene has CDR1 SEHNR and CDR2 FQNEAQ (reference sequence). The length of the CDR3 is 14 residues. DNA of the CDR3: TGTGCCAGCAGCTTAGCCGTCACTAGGGACGAGCAGTACTTC. Amino acids: CASSLAVTRDEQYF.

The genes are TRBV6-6 and TRBJ1-4; tentatively, D is TRBD1 (6 bases). Trimming took off 5 bases at V and 8 bases at J, with 15 bases between the two ends. This CDR3 spans 14 amino acids. CDR1 and CDR2 (germline): MNHNY, SVGAGI (reference sequence). Written as DNA, the CDR3 is TGTGCCAGCAGTAGGACAGCCTCGGGAGAAAAACTGTTTTTT. As protein: CASSRTASGEKLFF.

V and J are TRBV29-1 and TRBJ1-1; TRBD1 might be the D (5 bases). V was pared by 5 bases and J by 8 bases, with 9 bases between. This CDR3 is built from 10 residues. Germline values: CDR1 SQVTM, CDR2 ANQGSEA. The CDR3 region is CSVLWGEAFF. As DNA, the CDR3 is TGCAGCGTTCTATGGGGCGAAGCTTTCTTT.

This clone was found a few times. The J gene is TRBJ1-2, the V gene TRBV4-1; D unclear. The CDR3 covers 14 residues. V lost 3 bases and J lost 4, with 12 bases in between. Germline loops: CDR1 MGHRA, CDR2 YSYEKL. The CDR3 sequence is CASSHPGPPYGYTF. In nucleotides, the CDR3 is TGCGCCAGCAGCCATCCGGGTCCCCCCTATGGCTACACCTTC.

About this clone: Relative to the germline gene, one junction end is altered; a read error may explain this. The chain is built from TRBV5-5 and TRBJ2-5; D unresolved. The length of the CDR3 is 12 residues. In germline, CDR1 is SGHKS, CDR2 YYEKEE (reference sequence). CDR3 nucleotide sequence: TGTGCCAGCAGATTGGGTGCGGAGACCCAGTACTTC. This sequence encodes CASRLGAETQYF.